This TCR beta chain appears in the sequencing data of a study of blood T cell repertoires in COVID-19. Study summary: Sample material is recorded as cDNA or gDNA derived from T cells, B-cell-depleted T cells, or PBMCs.

This CDR3 region has 15 residues. Germline lookup yields CDR1 GTSNPN and CDR2 SVGIG (reference sequence). V gave up 8 bases and J gave up 2 bases; unmatched junction bases: 12. Original handling: Nucleated cell number was recorded as an estimate derived from reference gene primer amplification. The repertoire was sequenced with immunoSEQ multiplex PCR; TCRdb's copy has only in-frame clones and lacks some. V, J and clone size are taken as reported in that table, and D and trimming were inferred from the DNA itself. The top ten clones hold about 6% of a sample with some 200,000 clones, 83% of them seen once.

This receptor was taken from a woman aged 40 to 50 with acute or convalescent COVID-19. The chain couples TRBV30 to TRBJ2-1; TRBD1 agrees at 7 bases. The sample consisted of peripheral blood. The CDR3 spells CARNRKGAAYNEQFF. CDR3 DNA: TGTGCCCGGAATCGGAAGGGGGCTGCCTACAATGAGCAGTTCTTC.